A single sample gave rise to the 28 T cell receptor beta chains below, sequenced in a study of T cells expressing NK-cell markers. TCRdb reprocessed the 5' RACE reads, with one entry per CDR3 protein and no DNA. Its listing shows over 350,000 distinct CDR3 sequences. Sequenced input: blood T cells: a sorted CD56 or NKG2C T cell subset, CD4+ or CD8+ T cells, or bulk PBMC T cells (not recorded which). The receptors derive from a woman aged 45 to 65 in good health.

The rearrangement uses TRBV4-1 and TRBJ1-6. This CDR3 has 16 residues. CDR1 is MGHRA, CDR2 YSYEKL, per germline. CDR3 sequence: CASSQEPKEKGSPLHF.

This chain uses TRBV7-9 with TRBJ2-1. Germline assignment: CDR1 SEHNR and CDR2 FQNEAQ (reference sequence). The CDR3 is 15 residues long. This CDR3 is CASSFGSAPYNEQFF.

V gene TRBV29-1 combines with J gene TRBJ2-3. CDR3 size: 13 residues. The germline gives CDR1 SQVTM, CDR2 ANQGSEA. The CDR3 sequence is CSVASLATDTQYF.

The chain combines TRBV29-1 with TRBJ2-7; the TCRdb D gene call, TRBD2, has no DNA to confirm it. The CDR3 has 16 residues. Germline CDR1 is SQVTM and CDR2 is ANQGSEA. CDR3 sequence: CSVRGLAPKSSYEQYF.

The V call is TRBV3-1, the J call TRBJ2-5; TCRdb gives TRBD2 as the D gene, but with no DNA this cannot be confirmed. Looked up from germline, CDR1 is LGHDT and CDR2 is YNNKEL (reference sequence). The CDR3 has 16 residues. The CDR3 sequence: CASSQGPAGVGETQYF.

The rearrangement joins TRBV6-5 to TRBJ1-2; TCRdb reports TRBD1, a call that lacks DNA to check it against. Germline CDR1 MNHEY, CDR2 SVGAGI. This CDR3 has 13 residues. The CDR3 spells CASSYVGGGGYTF.

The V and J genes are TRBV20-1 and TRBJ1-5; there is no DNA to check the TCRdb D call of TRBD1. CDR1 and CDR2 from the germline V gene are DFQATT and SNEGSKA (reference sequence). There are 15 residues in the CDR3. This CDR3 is CSAARPQVEPKPQHF.

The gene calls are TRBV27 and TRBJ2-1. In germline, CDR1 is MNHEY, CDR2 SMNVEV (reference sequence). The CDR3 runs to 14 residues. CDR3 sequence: CASSLENGYNEQFF.

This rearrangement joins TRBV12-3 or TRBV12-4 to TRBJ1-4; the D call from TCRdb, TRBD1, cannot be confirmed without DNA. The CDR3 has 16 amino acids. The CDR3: CASSSFSTSQGEKLFF.

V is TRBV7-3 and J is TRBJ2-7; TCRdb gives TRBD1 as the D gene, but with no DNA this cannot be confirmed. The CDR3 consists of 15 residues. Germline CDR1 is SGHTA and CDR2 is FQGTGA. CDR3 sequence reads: CASSLWTGDLYEQYF. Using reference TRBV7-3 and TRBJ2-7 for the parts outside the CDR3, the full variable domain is GAGVSQTPSNKVTEKGKYVELRCDPISGHTALYWYRQSLGQGPEFLIYFQGTGAADDSGLPNDRFFAVRPEGSVSTLKIQRTERGDSAVYLCASSLWTGDLYEQYFGPGTRLTVT.

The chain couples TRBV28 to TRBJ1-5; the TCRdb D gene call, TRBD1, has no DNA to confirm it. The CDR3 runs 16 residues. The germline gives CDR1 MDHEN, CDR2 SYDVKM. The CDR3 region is CASRSIKGSTVRPQHF.

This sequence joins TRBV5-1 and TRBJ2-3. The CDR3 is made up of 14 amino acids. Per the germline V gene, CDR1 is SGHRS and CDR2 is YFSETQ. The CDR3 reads CASSIETSSDTQYF.

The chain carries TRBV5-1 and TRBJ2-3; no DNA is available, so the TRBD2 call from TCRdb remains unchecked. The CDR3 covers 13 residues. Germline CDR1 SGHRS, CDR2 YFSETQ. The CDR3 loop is CASTKRDSDTQYF.

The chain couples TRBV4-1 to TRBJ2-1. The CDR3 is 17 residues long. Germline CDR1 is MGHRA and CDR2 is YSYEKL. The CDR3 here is CASSQVGLADSYNEQFF.

The CDR3 loop reads CASSFRVATSGYQETQYF. The rearrangement links TRBV12-3 or TRBV12-4 to TRBJ2-5; TCRdb picks TRBD2, but there is no DNA to check that call. The CDR3 runs to 18 residues.

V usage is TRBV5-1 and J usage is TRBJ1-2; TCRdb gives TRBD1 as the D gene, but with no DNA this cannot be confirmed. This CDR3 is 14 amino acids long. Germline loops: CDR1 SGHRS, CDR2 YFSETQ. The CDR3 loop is CASSWSGPGVGYTF.

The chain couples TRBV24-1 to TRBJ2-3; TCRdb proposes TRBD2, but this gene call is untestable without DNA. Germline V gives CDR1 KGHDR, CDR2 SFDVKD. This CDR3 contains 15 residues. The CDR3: CATSTSGSGTDTQYF.

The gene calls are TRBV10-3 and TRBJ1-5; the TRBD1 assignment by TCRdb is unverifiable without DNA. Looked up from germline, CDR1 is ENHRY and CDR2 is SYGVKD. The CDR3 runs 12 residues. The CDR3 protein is CAISDPGQGQHF.

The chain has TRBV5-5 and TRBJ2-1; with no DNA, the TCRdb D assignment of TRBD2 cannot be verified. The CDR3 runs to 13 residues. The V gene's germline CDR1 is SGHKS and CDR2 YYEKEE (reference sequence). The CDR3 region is CASSSPSQNEQFF.

The CDR3: CASSTGQGTIYF. The chain uses TRBV19 and TRBJ1-3; TCRdb names TRBD1, which stays unverified in the absence of DNA. CDR1 is LNHDA and CDR2 is SQIVND in the germline V gene (reference sequence). The CDR3 runs 12 residues.

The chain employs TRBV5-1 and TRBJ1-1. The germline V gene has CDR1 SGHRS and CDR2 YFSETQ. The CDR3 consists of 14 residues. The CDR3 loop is CASSLVGADTEAFF.

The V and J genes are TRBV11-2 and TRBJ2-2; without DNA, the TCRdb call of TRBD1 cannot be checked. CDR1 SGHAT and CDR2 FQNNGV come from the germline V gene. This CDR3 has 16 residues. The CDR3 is CASSPNRGRNTGELFF.

CDR3: CASSLANKNTGELFF. The V gene is TRBV5-1, the J gene TRBJ2-2. CDR1 is SGHRS and CDR2 is YFSETQ in the germline V gene. The CDR3 has 15 amino acids. Drawing the rest from reference TRBV5-1 and TRBJ2-2, the complete variable domain is KAGVTQTPRYLIKTRGQQVTLSCSPISGHRSVSWYQQTPGQGLQFLFEYFSETQRNKGNFPGRFSGRQFSNSRSEMNVSTLELGDSALYLCASSLANKNTGELFFGEGSRLTVL.

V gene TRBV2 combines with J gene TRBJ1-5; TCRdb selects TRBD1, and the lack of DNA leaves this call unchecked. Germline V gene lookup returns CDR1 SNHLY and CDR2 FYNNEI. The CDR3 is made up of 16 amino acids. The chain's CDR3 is CASSWDRGLTNQPQHF.

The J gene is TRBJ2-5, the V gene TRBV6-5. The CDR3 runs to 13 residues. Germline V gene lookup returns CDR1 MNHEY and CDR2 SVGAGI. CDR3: CASSYLGSETQYF.

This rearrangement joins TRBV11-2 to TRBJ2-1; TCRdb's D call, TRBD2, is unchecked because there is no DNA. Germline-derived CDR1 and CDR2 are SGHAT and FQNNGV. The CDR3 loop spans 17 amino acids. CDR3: CASSLRDSASSYNEQFF.

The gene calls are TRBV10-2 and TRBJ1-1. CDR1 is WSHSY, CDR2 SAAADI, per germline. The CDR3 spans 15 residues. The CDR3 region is CASSVGQSGNTEAFF.

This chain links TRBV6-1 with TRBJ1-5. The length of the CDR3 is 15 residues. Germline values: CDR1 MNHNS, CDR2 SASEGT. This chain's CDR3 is CASSEWTDINQPQHF.